The next 30 T cell receptor beta chains were all read from a single sample in a study of blood T cell repertoires in COVID-19. Assay: immunoSEQ multiplex PCR; the TCRdb copy retains only in-frame clones and omits some. Among roughly 140,000 clones listed, about 90% were seen once. The sequencing input was peripheral blood. These receptors originate from a woman between 45 and 60 years old with acute or convalescent COVID-19.

The chain uses TRBV7-2 and TRBJ2-7, with D tentatively TRBD1 (6 bases). CDR1 and CDR2 from the germline V gene are SGHTA and FQGNSA. The CDR3 is 15 residues long. V gave up 1 base and J gave up 1 base, with 11 bases separating them. The CDR3 reads CASSLVRGESYEQYF. The CDR3 DNA is TGTGCCAGCAGCTTAGTCAGGGGAGAGTCCTACGAGCAGTACTTC.

V gene TRBV7-6 combines with J gene TRBJ2-1, with 13 bases identical to TRBD2. The CDR3 loop spans 18 amino acids. Germline assignment: CDR1 SGHVS and CDR2 FNYEAQ. V shed 0 bases, J shed 5 bases, and the junction held 7 bases outside the gene matches. CDR3 sequence reads: CASSLALGLAGFHNEQFF. The CDR3 bases are TGTGCCAGCAGCTTAGCGTTGGGACTAGCGGGATTTCACAATGAGCAGTTCTTC.

This chain uses TRBV29-1 with TRBJ2-1, with 8 bases matching TRBD2. The CDR3 spans 14 residues. CDR1 SQVTM and CDR2 ANQGSEA come from the germline V gene. J gave up 8 bases and V 6 bases, and 12 bases lay outside the gene matches. This CDR3 reads CSVSGGGISHEQFF. Here the CDR3 DNA reads TGCAGCGTATCCGGGGGGGGGATCTCCCATGAGCAGTTCTTC.

The chain couples TRBV6-5 to TRBJ2-7, with TRBD1 identical over 7 bases. The trim removed 5 bases at V and 7 bases at J, leaving 5 bases unmatched. The CDR3 covers 12 residues. Germline CDR1 is MNHEY and CDR2 is SVGAGI. The DNA of the CDR3 is TGTGCCAGCAGTCACCCAGGGGGTGAGCAGTACTTC. Amino acid sequence: CASSHPGGEQYF.

This sequence joins TRBV11-3 and TRBJ1-1; no reliable D call. This CDR3 comprises 13 residues. The ends were cut back, 4 bases at V and 3 bases at J, with 9 bases in the middle. The germline V gene has CDR1 SGHNT and CDR2 YENEEA. CDR3 nucleotide sequence: TGTGCCAGCAGCTCCCTGAGGGACACTGAAGCTTTCTTT. This codes for CASSSLRDTEAFF. Full variable domain (remainder filled in from reference TRBV11-3 and TRBJ1-1): EAGVVQSPRYKIIEKKQPVAFWCNPISGHNTLYWYLQNLGQGPELLIRYENEEAVDDSQLPKDRFSAERLKGVDSTLKIQPAELGDSAVYLCASSSLRDTEAFFGQGTRLTVV.

CDR3 residues: CASSYQTGVGTEAFF. CDR3 nucleotide sequence: TGTGCCAGCAGTTACCAGACAGGGGTGGGCACTGAAGCTTTCTTT. The chain recombines TRBV6-5 with TRBJ1-1; 8 nucleotides agree with TRBD1. V lost 2 bases, J lost 4 bases, and 6 bases stayed unmatched. The CDR3 has 15 residues. Germline V CDR1 and CDR2: MNHEY, SVGAGI.

This chain joins TRBV29-1 and TRBJ1-1; D might be TRBD1 (5 bases). CDR3 length: 12 residues. V lost 5 bases, J lost 4 bases, and 11 bases lay in between. Germline V lookup: CDR1 SQVTM, CDR2 ANQGSEA. CDR3 residues: CSVSPGPTEAFF. Written as DNA, the CDR3 is TGCAGCGTTAGTCCAGGGCCCACTGAAGCTTTCTTT. Supplemented by reference TRBV29-1 and TRBJ1-1, the full variable domain reads SAVISQKPSRDICQRGTSLTIQCQVDSQVTMMFWYRQQPGQSLTLIATANQGSEATYESGFVIDKFPISRPNLTFSTLTVSNMSPEDSSIYLCSVSPGPTEAFFGQGTRLTVV.

This clone was seen only a few times. J is TRBJ2-7 and V is TRBV19; D possibly corresponds to TRBD1 (6 bases). This CDR3 has 14 residues. Trimming shortened V by 5 bases and J by 6 bases, and 17 bases separated the two germline ends. The germline gives CDR1 LNHDA, CDR2 SQIVND (reference sequence). This chain's CDR3 is CASSYRDTFGEQYF. CDR3 in DNA: TGTGCCAGTAGTTACCGGGACACCTTCGGCGAGCAGTACTTC.

The J gene is TRBJ2-2, the V gene TRBV11-3; D possibly corresponds to TRBD2 (5 bases). Per germline, CDR1 SGHNT and CDR2 YENEEA. The V gene lost 8 bases and the J gene lost 7 bases, with 8 bases spanning the gap. This CDR3 spans 11 amino acids. The CDR3 is CASAGNGELFF. CDR3 nucleotide sequence: TGTGCCAGCGCGGGTAACGGGGAGCTGTTTTTT.

The chain couples TRBV15 to TRBJ1-1; D is possibly TRBD1 (5 bases). CDR1 and CDR2 (germline): LNHNV, YYDKDF (reference sequence). V dropped 0 bases and J dropped 3 bases, with 8 bases sitting between them. The length of the CDR3 is 14 residues. The CDR3 nucleotides read TGTGCCACCAGCAGAGACGGGGGTTACACTGAAGCTTTCTTT. Amino acids: CATSRDGGYTEAFF.

This rearrangement joins TRBV28 to TRBJ1-5; D call uncertain. Germline values: CDR1 MDHEN, CDR2 SYDVKM. V was trimmed by 4 bases and J by 1 base, leaving 11 bases between them. CDR3 length: 15 amino acids. CDR3 sequence: CASSSAGQSNQPQHF. The CDR3 DNA reads TGTGCCAGCAGTTCCGCGGGTCAGAGCAATCAGCCCCAGCATTTT.

The rearrangement links TRBV11-2 to TRBJ2-2, with D possibly matching TRBD2 (5 bases). The length of the CDR3 is 14 residues. With 3 bases removed from V and 5 bases from J, the gap between germline ends came to 10 bases. The germline gives CDR1 SGHAT, CDR2 FQNNGV. The CDR3 DNA sequence: TGTGCCAGCAGCTTGGGTCCGGGGACCGGGGAGCTGTTTTTT. Translating gives CASSLGPGTGELFF.

The chain uses TRBV4-2 and TRBJ1-3; D is ambiguous. The V end was cut by 4 bases, the J end by 0 bases, with 7 bases between. Germline assignment: CDR1 LGHNA and CDR2 YNFKEQ. The CDR3 is 14 amino acids. CDR3 protein: CASSRDYSGNTIYF. The CDR3 nucleotides are TGTGCCAGCAGCCGCGATTACTCTGGAAACACCATATATTTT.

The chain has TRBV19 and TRBJ2-7; 8 bases line up with TRBD1. J was trimmed by 1 base and V by 3 bases; bases with no gene match: 5. Per the germline V gene, CDR1 is LNHDA and CDR2 is SQIVND (reference sequence). The CDR3 sequence is 15 residues long. CDR3 residues: CASSIVGTGSYEQYF. CDR3 nucleotide sequence: TGTGCCAGTAGTATTGTTGGGACAGGATCCTACGAGCAGTACTTC.

Only a few counts were recorded for this clone. This chain connects TRBV10-3 to TRBJ1-2, with 10 bases that match TRBD1. Per the germline V gene, CDR1 is ENHRY and CDR2 is SYGVKD. This CDR3 has 14 amino acids. V trimming: 4 bases; J trimming: 7 bases; junction bases outside the gene matches: 6. CDR3 amino acids: CAISARTGGGGYTF. The DNA of the CDR3 is TGTGCCATCAGTGCACGGACAGGGGGGGGTGGCTACACCTTC.

The V gene is TRBV19, the J gene TRBJ1-5; D remains ambiguous. The CDR3 is 12 residues long. Trimming shortened V by 1 base and J by 4 bases, and 2 bases separated the two germline ends. Germline V gene sequence: CDR1 LNHDA, CDR2 SQIVND (reference sequence). CDR3 protein: CASSIANQPQHF. In nucleotides, the CDR3 is TGTGCCAGTAGTATAGCAAATCAGCCCCAGCATTTT.

This clone was seen only once. The chain links TRBV10-1 to TRBJ2-3; weak D call: TRBD1 (6 bases). The germline V gene encodes CDR1 WNHNN and CDR2 SYGVQD (reference sequence). This CDR3 has 16 residues. V was cut by 2 bases and J by 6 bases, with 18 bases left in between. CDR3 nucleotides: TGCGCCAGCAGTGAGAGTCCAGGTCGTAGGGGGGATACGCAGTATTTT. Translation gives CASSESPGRRGDTQYF.

The chain carries TRBV18 and TRBJ1-5; D possibly corresponds to TRBD1 (5 bases). Germline V gene sequence: CDR1 KGHSH, CDR2 LQKENI. Trimming took 3 bases from V and 8 from J, leaving 17 bases between them. This CDR3 has 15 residues. The DNA of the CDR3 is TGTGCCAGCTCACCCTACGTGGCCAGGGAAGAGCCCCAGCATTTT. Its translation: CASSPYVAREEPQHF.

The rearrangement joins TRBV7-2 to TRBJ1-5; perhaps TRBD1 as D (6 bases). From germline, CDR1 is SGHTA and CDR2 FQGNSA. The CDR3 is made up of 15 amino acids. Trimming took 5 bases from V and 0 from J, leaving 11 bases between them. The CDR3 nucleotides read TGTGCCAGCAGCGTACAGGGTTTTAGCAATCAGCCCCAGCATTTT. Its translation is CASSVQGFSNQPQHF.

The chain combines TRBV29-1 with TRBJ1-1; D not certain. This CDR3 is 14 amino acids long. CDR1 is SQVTM and CDR2 is ANQGSEA in the germline V gene. Trimming stripped 4 bases from V and 4 bases from J, with 16 bases between. The CDR3 region is CSVGSTTAGTEAFF. Written as DNA, the CDR3 is TGCAGCGTTGGAAGTACAACCGCGGGCACTGAAGCTTTCTTT.

The chain carries TRBV4-1 and TRBJ1-6; D gene unclear. The germline V and J ends were trimmed by 0 bases and 0 bases, with 12 bases remaining between them. Germline CDR1 reads MGHRA; CDR2 reads YSYEKL. The CDR3 is 18 amino acids. The CDR3 sequence: CASSQDWSQGSYNSPLHF. CDR3 sequence (DNA): TGCGCCAGCAGCCAAGATTGGAGCCAAGGCTCCTATAATTCACCCCTCCACTTT.

In DNA, the CDR3 is TGTGCCAGCAGCCGACCCGGGACAGGGGGGGAGAAACTGTTTTTT. It codes for CASSRPGTGGEKLFF. The chain combines TRBV6-5 with TRBJ1-4, with TRBD1 matching 11 bases. V lost 6 bases, J lost 11 bases, and 11 bases stayed unmatched. This CDR3 region has 15 residues. CDR1 is MNHEY, CDR2 SVGAGI, per germline.

V usage is TRBV25-1 and J usage is TRBJ2-5, with D possibly being TRBD2 (5 bases). With 3 bases removed from V and 0 bases from J, the gap between germline ends came to 11 bases. Germline values: CDR1 MGHDK, CDR2 SYGVNS. The CDR3 is 15 amino acids. In nucleotides, the CDR3 is TGTGCCAGCAGTGAGACTACCGGGTACCAAGAGACCCAGTACTTC. Its translation: CASSETTGYQETQYF.

The chain links TRBV19 to TRBJ2-7, with 9 bases that match TRBD2. CDR1 is LNHDA, CDR2 SQIVND, per germline (reference sequence). Trimming at V came to 3 bases and at J to 2 bases, leaving 8 bases not matched to a gene. The CDR3 runs 16 residues. CDR3 DNA sequence: TGTGCCAGTAGTATGGCGGGAGGGCCCGGGGCCTACGAGCAGTACTTC. Its translation is CASSMAGGPGAYEQYF.

The V call is TRBV9, the J call TRBJ2-7, with 7 bases fitting TRBD1. CDR1 SGDLS and CDR2 YYNGEE come from the germline V gene. Trimming at V came to 3 bases and at J to 2 bases, leaving 5 bases not matched to a gene. The CDR3 length is 14 residues. For the CDR3, the DNA is TGTGCCAGCAGCGGAGGACAGGCCGCCTACGAGCAGTACTTC. It specifies CASSGGQAAYEQYF.

The chain is built from TRBV5-1 and TRBJ2-1; 8 bases match TRBD2. The V and J ends lost 7 bases and 0 bases, in that order; junction bases with no gene match: 12. Germline V lookup: CDR1 SGHRS, CDR2 YFSETQ. The CDR3 totals 17 residues. The CDR3 DNA follows: TGCGCCAGCCGGAGAATTGGCAGCGGGAGCTCCTACAATGAGCAGTTCTTC. Its translation is CASRRIGSGSSYNEQFF.

This rearrangement joins TRBV6-1 to TRBJ2-1, with 9 positions matching TRBD2. The junction had 12 bases not matched to a gene; V was cut back by 2 bases and J by 7 bases. Germline CDR1 and CDR2: MNHNS and SASEGT. The CDR3 has 17 residues. This chain's CDR3 is CASSEFPAREGRNEQFF. The CDR3 DNA follows: TGTGCCAGCAGTGAATTTCCAGCGCGGGAGGGCCGTAATGAGCAGTTCTTC.

The chain has TRBV3-1 (or the pseudogene TRBV3-2) and TRBJ1-1; D gene unclear. This CDR3 is built from 13 residues. Germline V lookup: CDR1 LGHDT, CDR2 YNNKEL (reference sequence). Trimming stripped 4 bases from V and 1 base from J, with 7 bases between. This CDR3 reads CASSLLRNTEAFF. The CDR3 DNA reads TGTGCCAGCAGCCTACTCCGGAACACTGAAGCTTTCTTT.

The rearrangement links TRBV5-1 to TRBJ2-7, with 8 bases lining up with TRBD1. CDR1 is SGHRS and CDR2 is YFSETQ in the germline V gene. Trimming removed 5 bases from V and 3 bases from J; junction bases left unmatched: 7. The CDR3 length is 14 residues. The CDR3 reads CASRHGQGGYEQYF. CDR3 nucleotide sequence: TGCGCCAGCAGACACGGACAGGGTGGCTACGAGCAGTACTTC.

This rearrangement joins TRBV19 to TRBJ1-6; D is uncertain. CDR1 LNHDA and CDR2 SQIVND come from the germline V gene (reference sequence). V lost 3 bases, J lost 8 bases, and 17 bases lay in between. CDR3 length: 16 residues. The CDR3 bases are TGTGCCAGTAGTATGGTACGAAGAGGAGGGTATTCACCCCTCCACTTT. Translated: CASSMVRRGGYSPLHF.